The sequence of this TCR beta chain was determined in a study of shared clonotypes between healthy human individuals. The study's findings and limits: Sorted-subset sequencing was shown by rarefaction to be incomplete despite large depth.

Adult donors, all healthy and HIV-negative, had no recent acute infections or vaccinations. The CDR3 length is 14 residues. Trimming pared 7 bases from V and 0 bases from J, leaving 11 bases between. The germline CDR1 and CDR2 sequences are MDHEN and SYDVKM. Sequencing was performed with immunoSEQ multiplex PCR; in TCRdb, only in-frame clones are kept and a portion is missing. Of about a million clones in the sample, around 77% were seen once. On this clone itself: Its antigen is unknown.

Sequencing was performed on memory CD4+ T cells from PBMCs. Subset meaning: CD45RA-negative fraction. The chain recombines TRBV28 with TRBJ2-3, with D unclear. This clonotype was obtained from a man aged 18-30 years in good health. Some clones in this sample may be carry-over from other donors' samples. CDR3 DNA sequence: TGTGCCAGCAAGAAAGGAACTAGCACAGATACGCAGTATTTT. Translating gives CASKKGTSTDTQYF.